This TCR beta chain was sequenced in a study of blood T cell repertoires in COVID-19. TCRdb's copy holds only in-frame clones and misses some; the assay was immunoSEQ multiplex PCR. The sample carries 160,000 or so clones, roughly 90% recorded once. Germline assignment: CDR1 KGHDR and CDR2 SFDVKD. The CDR3 has 15 residues. Trimming took 3 bases from V and 10 from J, leaving 18 bases between them. The sample holds a few counts of this clone. Sequenced: PBMCs or T cells enriched from blood (not recorded which). The J gene is TRBJ1-5, the V gene TRBV24-1; a weak D match, TRBD1 (5 bases). The clonotype originates from a human donor with acute COVID-19. The donor label of this sample is uncertain. The CDR3, as DNA: TGTGCCACCAGTGATGCGCCGGGGGAAGAATCACCCCAGCATTTT. This codes for CATSDAPGEESPQHF.